This TCR beta chain was sequenced for a study of blood T cell repertoires in COVID-19. Overall study context: The origin of the acute and convalescent COVID-19 samples was the United States, Italy and Spain. Nucleic acid was either cDNA or gDNA, and it came from T cells, B-cell-depleted T cells, or PBMCs.

Regarding this clone: At one boundary the junction diverges from the germline segment, which might be a read error.

In the original processing: Reference gene primers were amplified, and this amplification served to estimate nucleated cell counts. Clones were read by immunoSEQ multiplex PCR, and TCRdb kept only the in-frame ones, dropping some. That table gives V, J and clone size, and the DNA gave D and trimming. The data hold hundreds of thousands of clones, with 85% observed a single time. The sequence was obtained from a man aged 45-65 years with active or convalescent COVID-19. Input material: peripheral blood.

Here the CDR3 reads CSASQRLNTEVFF. The CDR3 DNA sequence: TGCAGTGCTAGTCAGAGACTGAACACTGAAGTTTTCTTT. The rearrangement uses TRBV20-1 and TRBJ1-1; the D is unclear. The CDR3 runs 13 residues. Germline CDR1 DFQATT, CDR2 SNEGSKA (reference sequence).